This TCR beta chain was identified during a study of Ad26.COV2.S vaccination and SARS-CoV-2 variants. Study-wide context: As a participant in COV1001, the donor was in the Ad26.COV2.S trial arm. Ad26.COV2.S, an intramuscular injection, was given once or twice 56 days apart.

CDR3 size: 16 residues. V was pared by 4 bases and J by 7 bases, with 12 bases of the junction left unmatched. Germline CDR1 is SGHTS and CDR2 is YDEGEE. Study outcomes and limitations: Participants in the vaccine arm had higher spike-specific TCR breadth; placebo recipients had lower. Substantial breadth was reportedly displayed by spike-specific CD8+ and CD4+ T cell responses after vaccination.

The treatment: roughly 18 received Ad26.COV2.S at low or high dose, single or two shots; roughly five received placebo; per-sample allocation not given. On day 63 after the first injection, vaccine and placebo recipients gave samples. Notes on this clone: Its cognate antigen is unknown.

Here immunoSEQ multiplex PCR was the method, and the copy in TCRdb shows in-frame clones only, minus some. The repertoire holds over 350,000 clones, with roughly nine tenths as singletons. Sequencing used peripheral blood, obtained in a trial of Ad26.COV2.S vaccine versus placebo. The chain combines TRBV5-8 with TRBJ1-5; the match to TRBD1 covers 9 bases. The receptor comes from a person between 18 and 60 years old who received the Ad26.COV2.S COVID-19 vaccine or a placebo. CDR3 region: CASSRGAGTGNQPQHF. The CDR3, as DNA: TGTGCCAGCAGCCGGGGGGCTGGGACAGGGAACCAGCCCCAGCATTTT.